This T cell receptor (beta chain) stems from a study of T cells in localized non-small cell lung cancer. General study results and limits: Out of the top 100 tumor clones, a median roughly 52 were seen in adjacent lung. Exceeding tumor, uninvolved adjacent lung had the highest T cell clonality.

With 5 bases removed from V and 4 bases from J, the gap between germline ends came to 15 bases. This CDR3 contains 15 residues. Germline CDR1 reads ENHRY; CDR2 reads SYGVKD. Method: immunoSEQ multiplex PCR; TCRdb's copy keeps in-frame clones and lacks some. The sample has tens of thousands of clones, approximately 80% seen once; the top ten hold around 16%. Details on this clone: Its target is not known.

The chain carries TRBV10-3 and TRBJ1-3; D might be TRBD1 (6 bases). The sample in question was peripheral blood, obtained before any cancer treatment. This TCR was recovered from a male donor older than 55 with stage III squamous cell lung carcinoma. CDR3 DNA: TGTGCCATCAGTTCAACCGGGACAACCGGAAACACCATATATTTT. Its translation: CAISSTGTTGNTIYF.